This T cell receptor (beta chain) was documented in a study of cytomegalovirus exposure and HLA in healthy donors. The study's findings and limits: Earlier results showed most TCR beta V segments being productive about 87% or about 30% of the time. Associated with cytomegalovirus, according to the listing, were some 180 TCR beta chains. Versus the roughly 700-donor mean, an Asian-associated ancestry cluster reportedly showed fewer N-insertions in a later analysis. Follow-up analysis later connected one missense variant in DCLRE1C with trimming of TCR beta V- and J-genes.

Germline CDR1 and CDR2: SGHDN and FVKESK. This CDR3 is built from 15 residues. On this clone itself: Its antigen is currently unknown.

Use of 60 Vbeta and 13 Jbeta primers characterized the PCR. Data came from immunoSEQ multiplex PCR; TCRdb stores just in-frame clones and leaves some out. The data show some 80,000 clones, around 60% seen once. The sequence came from a male donor in good health and CMV-seropositive. The specimen sequenced was PBMCs. V and J are TRBV14 and TRBJ2-5; TRBD1 is a possible D gene (6 bases). The closer fit of TRBJ2-7 to the DNA end suggests the J call may be wrong. DNA of the CDR3: TGTGCCAGCAGCTACGGGACATTTAGCTCCTACGAGCAGTACTTC. Amino acid sequence: CASSYGTFSSYEQYF.